This entry lists 30 T cell receptor beta chains sequenced from one sample in a study of identical twins. One entry per CDR3 protein results from TCRdb running MiXCR on the 5' RACE reads. The sample lists 500,000 to 650,000 distinct CDR3 sequences, about 7% occurring once. The data also belong to a second study, concerning yellow fever vaccine responses in identical twins.

The sample taken for sequencing was PBMCs. Receptors originate from a woman aged 18 to 35 in good health.

The rearrangement joins TRBV10-3 to TRBJ2-1; TRBD1 matches 7 bases. J was trimmed by 5 bases and V by 5 bases; bases with no gene match: 12. Germline V gene lookup returns CDR1 ENHRY and CDR2 SYGVKD. This CDR3 contains 16 residues. CDR3 in amino acids: CAISLRTQGVHNEQFF. The CDR3 bases are TGTGCCATCAGTCTCCGGACTCAGGGGGTCCACAATGAGCAGTTCTTC.

The chain joins TRBV6-4 to TRBJ2-1; maybe TRBD2 (5 bases). V was trimmed by 5 bases and J by 5 bases, leaving 16 bases between them. Looked up from germline, CDR1 is MRHNA and CDR2 is SNTAGT. The CDR3 contains 15 residues. The chain's CDR3 is CASSQLYGRDNEQFF. The CDR3 DNA follows: TGTGCCAGCAGTCAGCTCTACGGGCGGGACAATGAGCAGTTCTTC.

This chain links TRBV5-5 with TRBJ2-4, with 9 bases identical to TRBD1. Trimming took 4 bases from V and 6 from J; bases not matched to a gene: 11. The CDR3 consists of 16 residues. CDR1 SGHKS and CDR2 YYEKEE come from the germline V gene (reference sequence). CDR3 protein: CASSPRDRVGLNIQYF. CDR3 coding DNA: TGTGCCAGCAGCCCGCGGGACAGGGTGGGATTAAACATTCAGTACTTC. Looking up the rest from reference TRBV5-5 and TRBJ2-4 gives the full variable domain: DAGVTQSPTHLIKTRGQQVTLRCSPISGHKSVSWYQQVLGQGPQFIFQYYEKEERGRGNFPDRFSARQFPNYSSELNVNALLLGDSALYLCASSPRDRVGLNIQYFGAGTRLSVL.

The J gene is TRBJ1-6, the V gene TRBV5-1, with TRBD1 as a possible D gene (5 bases). There are 15 residues in the CDR3. V was pared by 0 bases and J by 7 bases, with 11 bases between. The germline CDR1 and CDR2 sequences are SGHRS and YFSETQ. The CDR3 sequence is CASSLDGGDNSPLHF. The DNA of the CDR3 is TGCGCCAGCAGCTTGGACGGGGGTGACAATTCACCCCTCCACTTT.

Ten or more counts support this clonotype. The junction departs from germline at one end; a sequencing error may be responsible. The chain's CDR3 is CASSSGGQETQYF. The CDR3 DNA reads TGTGCCAGCAGTTCGGGTGGGCAAGAGACCCAGTACTTC. The genes are TRBV5-1 and TRBJ2-5; D unresolved. The germline V gene encodes CDR1 SGHRS and CDR2 YFSETQ. The CDR3 consists of 13 residues.

This clonotype was recorded a few times. V is TRBV14 and J is TRBJ2-5; a possible D gene is TRBD1 (6 bases). The V and J ends lost 4 bases and 1 base respectively, with 13 bases between them. Germline V gene data show CDR1 as SGHDN and CDR2 as FVKESK. CDR3 length: 15 residues. CDR3 region: CASSPFGQSQETQYF. CDR3 in DNA: TGTGCCAGCAGCCCCTTTGGACAGAGCCAAGAGACCCAGTACTTC.

This clonotype was detected only a few times. V and J are TRBV20-1 and TRBJ2-1; D is unresolved. Germline V gene lookup returns CDR1 DFQATT and CDR2 SNEGSKA (reference sequence). The CDR3 spans 13 residues. The germline V and J ends were trimmed by 2 bases and 0 bases, with 5 bases remaining between them. CDR3 amino acids: CSARISSYNEQFF. In nucleotides, the CDR3 is TGCAGTGCTAGAATCAGCTCCTACAATGAGCAGTTCTTC.

This clonotype was counted between two and nine times. The genes are TRBV6-1 and TRBJ2-5; 13 nucleotides line up with TRBD2. The V segment lost 6 bases and the J segment 2 bases; nucleotides outside the gene matches: 12. From germline, CDR1 is MNHNS and CDR2 SASEGT. The CDR3 spans 18 residues. The CDR3 sequence: CASSIQRKTSGRQETQYF. CDR3 nucleotides: TGTGCCAGCAGCATTCAACGCAAGACTAGCGGGAGGCAAGAGACCCAGTACTTC.

There are many counts of this clonotype. V usage is TRBV5-1 and J usage is TRBJ2-7; D unclear. The CDR3 totals 14 residues. In germline, CDR1 is SGHRS, CDR2 YFSETQ. The germline V and J ends were trimmed by 0 bases and 2 bases, with 9 bases remaining between them. Here the CDR3 DNA reads TGCGCCAGCAGCTTGGACCACCTCACCTACGAGCAGTACTTC. Translating it yields CASSLDHLTYEQYF.

Many counts were recorded for this clonotype. The V and J genes are TRBV19 and TRBJ1-5; unclear D gene. This CDR3 region has 12 residues. V shed 6 bases and J shed 0 bases, with 3 bases lying between them. CDR1 LNHDA and CDR2 SQIVND come from the germline V gene (reference sequence). CDR3 protein: CASRYSNQPQHF. The CDR3, as DNA: TGTGCCAGTAGATATAGCAATCAGCCCCAGCATTTT.

This clonotype appeared a few times. The rearrangement uses TRBV29-1 and TRBJ1-1; D unresolved. Germline CDR1 is SQVTM and CDR2 is ANQGSEA. V was shortened by 6 bases and J by 0 bases, with 5 bases between the two germline ends. This CDR3 is 11 amino acids long. CDR3 amino acids: CSVHMNTEAFF. The CDR3 DNA sequence: TGCAGCGTACATATGAACACTGAAGCTTTCTTT.

This clonotype was detected ten times or more. The V gene is TRBV5-1, the J gene TRBJ2-2; the D gene could be TRBD1 or TRBD2 (5 bases each). Trimming left V 6 bases short and J 1 base short, with 13 bases between. This CDR3 has 15 residues. Germline V lookup: CDR1 SGHRS, CDR2 YFSETQ. CDR3 sequence: CASNPGTVNTGELFF. DNA of the CDR3: TGCGCCAGCAACCCCGGGACCGTGAACACCGGGGAGCTGTTTTTT.

The gene calls are TRBV12-3 or TRBV12-4 and TRBJ2-7; possibly TRBD2 for D (6 bases). This CDR3 has 14 amino acids. Between the trimmed V and J ends, which lost 7 bases and 2 bases, there was a span of 15 bases. The CDR3 coding sequence is TGTGCCAGCAAAAGGGGCGGGGAAACCTACGAGCAGTACTTC. This encodes CASKRGGETYEQYF.

The chain combines TRBV5-1 with TRBJ1-4, with 7 nucleotides matching TRBD1. The CDR3 has 16 amino acids. The V and J ends lost 4 bases and 0 bases, in that order; junction bases with no gene match: 6. The germline CDR1 and CDR2 sequences are SGHRS and YFSETQ. CDR3 sequence: CASSPGTAATNEKLFF. The CDR3 nucleotides are TGCGCCAGCAGCCCAGGGACAGCCGCAACTAATGAAAAACTGTTTTTT.

CDR3 nucleotide sequence: TGCAGCGTTATAAATTCCCCCGGGTTTGACGAGCAGTACGTC. This encodes CSVINSPGFDEQYV. The chain combines TRBV29-1 with TRBJ2-7; no clear D. There are 14 residues in the CDR3. Looked up from germline, CDR1 is SQVTM and CDR2 is ANQGSEA. V was shortened by 5 bases and J by 5 bases, with 19 bases between the two germline ends.

This clonotype was found many times. A read error may account for a junction end that differs from germline. J is TRBJ2-2 and V is TRBV12-3 or TRBV12-4; D perhaps matches TRBD2 (6 bases). This CDR3 has 13 residues. Here the CDR3 reads CASSLAVTGELFF. The CDR3 DNA reads as TGCGCCAGCAGCTTAGCGGTTACCGGGGAGCTGTTTTTT.

The chain couples TRBV7-2 to TRBJ2-6; a weak D match, TRBD1 (6 bases). The germline CDR1 and CDR2 sequences are SGHTA and FQGNSA. The CDR3 runs 16 residues. Trimming cost V 2 bases and J 4 bases, with 12 bases left between them. CDR3 sequence reads: CASSLPSGAGANVLTF. CDR3 DNA sequence: TGTGCCAGCAGCTTACCCTCAGGGGCCGGGGCCAACGTCCTGACTTTC.

The chain uses TRBV18 and TRBJ2-3; possibly TRBD1 for D (6 bases). The V and J ends lost 8 bases and 2 bases respectively, with 20 bases between them. The CDR3 spans 16 residues. Germline CDR1 reads KGHSH; CDR2 reads LQKENI. Written as DNA, the CDR3 is TGTGCCAGCCAAGACAGGAAACTTCTACCCACAGATACGCAGTATTTT. Residues: CASQDRKLLPTDTQYF.

This clonotype was observed at least ten times. The J gene is TRBJ2-7, the V gene TRBV29-1; TRBD1 matches at 9 bases. CDR1 and CDR2 (germline): SQVTM, ANQGSEA. V trimming: 6 bases; J trimming: 6 bases; junction bases outside the gene matches: 12. CDR3 size: 14 residues. CDR3 DNA sequence: TGCAGCGTCGAGAGGGGACAGGGATCGATCGAGCAGTACTTC. As protein: CSVERGQGSIEQYF.

The CDR3 loop reads CATSRDWDEQFF. The CDR3 DNA is TGTGCCACCAGCAGGGACTGGGATGAGCAGTTCTTC. The rearrangement joins TRBV15 to TRBJ2-1; tentative D call: TRBD2 (5 bases). CDR3 length: 12 residues. The V and J ends lost 3 bases and 8 bases respectively, with 8 bases between them. Looked up from germline, CDR1 is LNHNV and CDR2 is YYDKDF (reference sequence).

Many counts were recorded for this clonotype. The rearrangement joins TRBV4-1 to TRBJ1-1, with a weak D call TRBD1 (5 bases). Germline assignment: CDR1 MGHRA and CDR2 YSYEKL. Trimming shortened V by 2 bases and J by 0 bases, and 7 bases separated the two germline ends. This CDR3 has 14 residues. The CDR3 loop reads CASSQQGLNTEAFF. CDR3 in DNA: TGCGCCAGCAGCCAACAGGGATTGAACACTGAAGCTTTCTTT.

This clonotype was recorded at least ten times. This sequence joins TRBV20-1 and TRBJ2-5; perhaps TRBD2 as D (5 bases). Per germline, CDR1 DFQATT and CDR2 SNEGSKA (reference sequence). This CDR3 has 13 residues. Trimming pared 5 bases from V and 5 bases from J, leaving 15 bases between. CDR3 nucleotide sequence: TGCAGTGCTTACGGTCCTACGGGGGAGACCCAGTACTTC. Its translation: CSAYGPTGETQYF.

V is TRBV4-1 and J is TRBJ2-3; D might be TRBD2 (5 bases). V lost 3 bases, J lost 0 bases, and 13 bases lay in between. Germline CDR1 and CDR2: MGHRA and YSYEKL. CDR3 length: 16 amino acids. CDR3 in amino acids: CASSHQTIASTDTQYF. DNA of the CDR3: TGCGCCAGCAGCCACCAGACTATAGCTAGCACAGATACGCAGTATTTT.

This chain uses TRBV2 with TRBJ2-3, with D perhaps matching TRBD2 (6 bases). Germline V gene sequence: CDR1 SNHLY, CDR2 FYNNEI. This CDR3 spans 14 amino acids. Trimming left V 8 bases short and J 4 bases short, with 16 bases between. CDR3 amino acids: CASLWREGSDTQYF. The CDR3 region has the DNA TGTGCCAGCCTTTGGAGGGAAGGGTCAGATACGCAGTATTTT. The entire variable domain, with the rest obtained from reference TRBV2 and TRBJ2-3, is as follows: EPEVTQTPSHQVTQMGQEVILRCVPISNHLYFYWYRQILGQKVEFLVSFYNNEISEKSEIFDDQFSVERPDGSNFTLKIRSTKLEDSAMYFCASLWREGSDTQYFGPGTRLTVL.

This clonotype was counted at least ten times. The genes are TRBV5-8 and TRBJ2-3, with D maybe TRBD2 (6 bases). Between the trimmed V and J ends, which lost 4 bases and 1 base, there was a span of 13 bases. This CDR3 is 15 amino acids long. Germline V gene sequence: CDR1 SGHTS, CDR2 YDEGEE. The CDR3 spells CASSPPGGGTDTQYF. The CDR3 coding sequence is TGTGCCAGCAGCCCACCCGGGGGTGGCACAGATACGCAGTATTTT. The full variable domain, rest sourced from reference TRBV5-8 and TRBJ2-3, is EAGVTQSPTHLIKTRGQQATLRCSPISGHTSVYWYQQALGLGLQFLLWYDEGEERNRGNFPPRFSGRQFPNYSSELNVNALELEDSALYLCASSPPGGGTDTQYFGPGTRLTVL.

The rearrangement uses TRBV29-1 and TRBJ2-1, with 9 nucleotides matching TRBD2. The J segment lost 1 base and the V segment lost 2 bases, leaving 9 bases of the junction unmatched. Germline V gene sequence: CDR1 SQVTM, CDR2 ANQGSEA. This CDR3 has 17 residues. The CDR3 loop is CSVELGVAGESYNEQFF. In DNA form, the CDR3 reads TGCAGCGTTGAACTGGGGGTAGCGGGAGAGTCCTACAATGAGCAGTTCTTC.

This chain joins TRBV7-9 and TRBJ2-5; 7 bases map to TRBD2. The CDR3 totals 14 residues. CDR1 is SEHNR and CDR2 is FQNEAQ in the germline V gene (reference sequence). With 2 bases clipped from V and 1 base from J, the junction kept 1 base outside the gene matches. The CDR3 spells CASSLREVQETQYF. CDR3 DNA sequence: TGTGCCAGCAGCTTACGGGAGGTCCAAGAGACCCAGTACTTC.

This clonotype was picked up a small number of times. V gene TRBV6-1 combines with J gene TRBJ1-5; D unclear. The V end was cut by 6 bases, the J end by 3 bases, with 9 bases between. CDR1 and CDR2 (germline): MNHNS, SASEGT. This CDR3 contains 13 residues. This chain's CDR3 is CASRPEANQPQHF. The CDR3 bases are TGTGCCAGCAGGCCCGAGGCCAATCAGCCCCAGCATTTT.

This clonotype was observed many times. The genes are TRBV11-2 and TRBJ2-3; D is unclear. CDR1 and CDR2 (germline): SGHAT, FQNNGV. CDR3 length: 13 amino acids. Trimming removed 3 bases from V and 1 base from J, with 5 bases in between. CDR3: CASSFSGTDTQYF. The DNA of the CDR3 is TGTGCCAGCAGCTTCTCCGGCACAGATACGCAGTATTTT.

This clonotype was counted between two and nine times. The rearrangement links TRBV10-3 to TRBJ2-5, with 7 bases lining up with TRBD2. V trimming: 6 bases; J trimming: 0 bases; junction bases outside the gene matches: 4. The CDR3 runs to 14 residues. In germline, CDR1 is ENHRY, CDR2 SYGVKD. The DNA of the CDR3 is TGTGCCATCAGCGGGGAGGGAGACCAAGAGACCCAGTACTTC. This encodes CAISGEGDQETQYF.